This entry lists 9 T cell receptor beta chains sequenced from one sample in a study of metastatic and nonmetastatic thyroid tumors. There were no patients who had received any treatment before thyroid surgery. Using MiXCR, TCRdb reanalyzed the PCR reads. The sample consists of some 36,000 clones, about a sixth of them appearing once. Sequenced material: blood. Every receptor here comes from a male donor with papillary thyroid cancer or a benign thyroid nodule (not recorded which). Some clones in this sample may be carry-over from other donors' samples.

This clone was counted many times. The chain employs TRBV20-1 and TRBJ1-1; TRBD1 might be the D (6 bases). Per the germline V gene, CDR1 is DFQATT and CDR2 is SNEGSKA (reference sequence). This CDR3 region has 15 residues. V lost 1 base to trimming and J lost 3 bases, with 15 bases between them. The CDR3 loop reads CSARVPHHRDTEAFF. The CDR3 nucleotides read TGCAGTGCTAGAGTACCCCACCACAGGGACACTGAAGCTTTCTTT.

The table lists this clone with many counts. For the CDR3, the DNA is TGTGCCAGCAGCTTAGAGATCGCACAAGAGACCCAGTACTTC. Translation gives CASSLEIAQETQYF. J is TRBJ2-5 and V is TRBV7-6; D call uncertain. The CDR3 spans 14 residues. Trimming removed 1 base at V and 2 bases at J, with 8 bases between. Germline-derived CDR1 and CDR2 are SGHVS and FNYEAQ.

The chain uses TRBV19 and TRBJ2-2, with D uncertain. Germline loops: CDR1 LNHDA, CDR2 SQIVND (reference sequence). This CDR3 is 15 amino acids long. V was clipped by 7 bases and J by 5 bases, with 17 bases between them. The CDR3 bases are TGTGCCAGTACCTCTCAGAGGCGGCAAACCGGGGAGCTGTTTTTT. Protein sequence: CASTSQRRQTGELFF. Filled out from reference TRBV19 and TRBJ2-2, the complete variable domain reads DGGITQSPKYLFRKEGQNVTLSCEQNLNHDAMYWYRQDPGQGLRLIYYSQIVNDFQKGDIAEGYSVSREKKESFPLTVTSAQKNPTAFYLCASTSQRRQTGELFFGEGSRLTVL.

This clone was counted a few times. This chain connects TRBV27 to TRBJ1-3, with D perhaps TRBD1 (5 bases). Trimming took 6 bases from V and 4 from J, leaving 10 bases between them. The CDR3 loop spans 13 amino acids. The germline gives CDR1 MNHEY, CDR2 SMNVEV (reference sequence). The CDR3 region is CASSQTDGNTIYF. The CDR3 DNA follows: TGTGCCAGCAGCCAGACAGACGGAAACACCATATATTTT.

This clone was detected many times. The rearrangement links TRBV5-6 to TRBJ1-3; D is uncertain. The CDR3 sequence is 12 residues long. Trimming stripped 1 base from V and 4 bases from J, with 3 bases between. The V gene's germline CDR1 is SGHDT and CDR2 YYEEEE. The CDR3 coding sequence is TGTGCCAGCAGCTTGTGGGGAAACACCATATATTTT. Residues: CASSLWGNTIYF.

This clone was seen ten or more times. The V gene is TRBV20-1, the J gene TRBJ2-7; a weak D match, TRBD1 (6 bases). This CDR3 region has 14 residues. The germline V and J ends were trimmed by 2 bases and 4 bases, with 15 bases remaining between them. From germline, CDR1 is DFQATT and CDR2 SNEGSKA (reference sequence). The CDR3 here is CSARPSGTSYEQYF. CDR3 DNA sequence: TGCAGTGCTAGACCATCCGGGACATCGTACGAGCAGTACTTC.

In its sample, this clone ranks as medium-sized. V is TRBV6-1 and J is TRBJ1-2; D may be TRBD1 (6 bases). Per the germline V gene, CDR1 is MNHNS and CDR2 is SASEGT. V dropped 8 bases and J dropped 7 bases, with 23 bases sitting between them. The CDR3 covers 15 residues. CDR3 DNA: TGTGCCAGCTCCCCCCCAGGGGTTTTGGGGATTGGCTACACCTTC. Translation gives CASSPPGVLGIGYTF.

CDR3: CASSLSGGVTDTQYF. The CDR3 DNA sequence: TGTGCCAGCAGCCTTAGCGGGGGAGTCACAGATACGCAGTATTTT. The chain carries TRBV12-3 or TRBV12-4 and TRBJ2-3, with 9 bases that match TRBD2. V lost 6 bases and J lost 2; bases outside the gene matches: 6. CDR3 length: 15 residues.

This clone was observed at least ten times. J is TRBJ2-5 and V is TRBV6-1; 9 bases align to TRBD2. The V gene's germline CDR1 is MNHNS and CDR2 SASEGT. The V and J ends lost 2 bases and 2 bases, in that order; junction bases with no gene match: 12. CDR3 size: 18 residues. The CDR3 is CASSELVGGGATQETQYF. The CDR3 DNA sequence: TGTGCCAGCAGTGAACTGGTAGGCGGGGGGGCTACTCAAGAGACCCAGTACTTC.